The rows below give T cell receptor beta chains drawn from one sample of a study of vaccination and CD4 T cells after COVID-19. MiXCR was run by TCRdb on the PCR reads, yielding one entry per CDR3 protein. Here the sample spans approximately 9,400 distinct CDR3 sequences, over 25% being singletons. What these receptors recognize is not known. Sequenced material: CD4+ T cells from blood, cultured in vitro, taken after SARS-CoV-2 vaccination. Source of these receptors: a human donor who had recovered from COVID-19. Both conserved end residues are part of each CDR3.

j_call v_call cdr3_aa
TRBJ2-3 TRBV28 CASSFVAPGLAGGKTDTQYF
TRBJ2-2 TRBV2 CASRDFLSTGELFF
TRBJ1-1 TRBV7-8 CASSLGVGLGNTEAFF
TRBJ1-2 TRBV18 CASSPRTGAENYGYTF
TRBJ2-7 TRBV6-2/TRBV6-3 CASRRTEFQQYF
TRBJ1-5 TRBV18 CASSPGQFNQPQHF
TRBJ1-2 TRBV30 CAWSPHIRYGYTF
TRBJ1-4 TRBV7-9 CASSAGQGVGANEKLFF
TRBJ2-1 TRBV5-4 CASSWPTLAAPSGEQFF
TRBJ1-1 TRBV6-1 CASFRERYTEAFF
TRBJ1-5 TRBV7-2 CASSLNGLNQPQHF
TRBJ1-6 TRBV28 CASSLPLGESSPLHF
TRBJ2-2 TRBV20-1 CSANPPGQTVAGELFF
TRBJ2-2 TRBV6-5 CASSFQTGKNTGELFF
TRBJ2-7 TRBV20-1 CSASGTSGRASYEQYF
TRBJ2-1 TRBV7-9 CASSARLAGGSYNEQFF
TRBJ1-5 TRBV18 CASSPPGQSNQPQHF
TRBJ1-4 TRBV4-2 CASSHVSEKLFF
TRBJ2-7 TRBV10-3 CAARDLGYEQYF
TRBJ1-1 TRBV27 CASSSTNLIRETSTEAFF
TRBJ1-1 TRBV10-2 CASSESPGTRRTPYVVHTEAFF